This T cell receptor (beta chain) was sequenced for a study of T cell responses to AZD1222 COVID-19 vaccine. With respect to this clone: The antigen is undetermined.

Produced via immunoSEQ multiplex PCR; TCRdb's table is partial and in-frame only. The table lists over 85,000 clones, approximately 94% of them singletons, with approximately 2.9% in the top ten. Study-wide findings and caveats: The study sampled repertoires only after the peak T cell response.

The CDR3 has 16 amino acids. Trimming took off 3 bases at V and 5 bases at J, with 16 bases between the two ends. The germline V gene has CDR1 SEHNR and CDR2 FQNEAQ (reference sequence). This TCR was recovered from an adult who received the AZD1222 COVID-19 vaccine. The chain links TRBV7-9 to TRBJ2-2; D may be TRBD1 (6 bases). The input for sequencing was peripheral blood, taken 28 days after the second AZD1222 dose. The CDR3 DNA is TGTGCCAGCAGCTTTAAGGGGCAGGGGAAAACCGGGGAGCTGTTTTTT. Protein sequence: CASSFKGQGKTGELFF.